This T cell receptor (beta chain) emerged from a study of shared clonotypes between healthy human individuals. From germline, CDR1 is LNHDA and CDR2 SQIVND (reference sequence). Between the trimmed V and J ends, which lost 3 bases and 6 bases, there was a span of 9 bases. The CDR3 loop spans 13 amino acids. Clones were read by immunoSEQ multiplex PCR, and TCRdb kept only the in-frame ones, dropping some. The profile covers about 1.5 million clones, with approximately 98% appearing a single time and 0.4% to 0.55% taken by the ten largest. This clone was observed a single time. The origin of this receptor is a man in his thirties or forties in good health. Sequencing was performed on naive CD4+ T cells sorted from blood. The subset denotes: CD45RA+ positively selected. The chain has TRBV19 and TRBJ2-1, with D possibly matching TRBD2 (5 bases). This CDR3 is CASSIGSINEQFF. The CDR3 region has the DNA TGTGCCAGTAGTATTGGGAGTATCAATGAGCAGTTCTTC.